Listed below are T cell receptor beta chains from one sample, sequenced in a study of blood T cell repertoires in COVID-19. TCRdb's table, derived via immunoSEQ multiplex PCR, lists solely in-frame clones and lacks some. The table has about 170,000 clones, roughly 87% seen once. Sequencing was performed on peripheral blood. These receptors were collected from a woman between 50 and 59 years old with acute or convalescent COVID-19. CDR3s leave out the opening cysteine and the closing phenylalanine or tryptophan. The D gene is left open where the match is weak.

V gene	J gene	D gene	CDR3 protein
TRBV11-3	TRBJ2-3	TRBD2	ASSAYERDGDTQY
TRBV5-1	TRBJ1-1	NA	ASSFGGTEAF
TRBV30	TRBJ1-1	NA	AWSLTSPEAF
TRBV4-2	TRBJ1-4	TRBD1	ASSQDLAGGMDEKLF
TRBV5-5	TRBJ2-2	NA	ASSLYVGTNTGELF
TRBV19	TRBJ2-7	TRBD1	ASSYRGLYEQY
TRBV6-5	TRBJ1-1	NA	ASSYAGRGTEAF
TRBV6-5	TRBJ2-1	NA	ASSYSPRDWLF
TRBV29-1	TRBJ1-1	TRBD1	SVLTGGTEAF
TRBV5-1	TRBJ1-1	TRBD1	ASSLEQGRTEAF
TRBV24-1	TRBJ1-5	TRBD1	ATSDGTGYNQPQH
TRBV19	TRBJ2-4	TRBD1	ASSLRDRRNIQY
TRBV15	TRBJ2-2	NA	ATSREPDRKNTGELF
TRBV3-1/TRBV3-2	TRBJ1-2	TRBD1	ASSHSGTGSRYGYT
TRBV30	TRBJ2-7	NA	AWSVLDRYEQY
TRBV19	TRBJ2-7	NA	ASSIIPLGGEQY
TRBV6-2/TRBV6-3	TRBJ1-2	TRBD1	ASSYLGSGTERAGYT
TRBV27	TRBJ1-1	NA	ASSLAGGTEAF
TRBV25-1	TRBJ1-6	NA	ASSALYNSPLH
TRBV4-1	TRBJ1-4	NA	ASSPDSLANEKLL